Below, 10 T cell receptor beta chains from the same sample are listed, as sequenced in a study of CD8 T cells in Susac syndrome. Random hexamers were used to reverse transcribe an amount of roughly 0.45 to 1 ug RNA. TCRdb itself ran the immunoSEQ multiplex PCR reads through MiXCR, one entry per CDR3 protein. The data show hundreds of thousands of distinct CDR3 sequences, 90% to 95% seen once. Specimen: CD4+ T cells from PBMCs. Receptors were obtained from a human donor with multiple sclerosis.

The chain uses TRBV3-1 and TRBJ2-1; 11 nucleotides agree with TRBD1. In germline, CDR1 is LGHDT, CDR2 YNNKEL (reference sequence). Trimming took 5 bases from V and 7 from J; bases not matched to a gene: 10. The CDR3 covers 16 residues. The CDR3 here is CASSSHGQGAGNEQFF. The CDR3 nucleotides are TGTGCCAGCAGCTCCCATGGACAGGGGGCAGGGAATGAGCAGTTCTTC.

The chain combines TRBV20-1 with TRBJ2-5; D is perhaps TRBD1 or TRBD2 (5 bases each). Trimming left V 3 bases short and J 7 bases short, with 18 bases between. This CDR3 has 14 residues. Germline assignment: CDR1 DFQATT and CDR2 SNEGSKA (reference sequence). The CDR3 protein is CSASQGPAVGTQYF. CDR3 nucleotides: TGCAGTGCTAGCCAGGGACCCGCTGTGGGGACCCAGTACTTC.

The V call is TRBV28, the J call TRBJ2-3; D call uncertain. CDR1 is MDHEN and CDR2 is SYDVKM in the germline V gene. The germline V and J ends were trimmed by 5 bases and 4 bases, with 16 bases remaining between them. The CDR3 contains 15 residues. CDR3 residues: CASSTRLSRADTQYF. CDR3 nucleotides: TGTGCCAGCAGTACCAGATTAAGCCGGGCAGATACGCAGTATTTT.

This sequence joins TRBV14 and TRBJ1-3; D uncertain. The CDR3 runs 16 residues. Germline V gives CDR1 SGHDN, CDR2 FVKESK. Trimming took off 2 bases at V and 0 bases at J, with 11 bases between the two ends. DNA for the CDR3: TGTGCCAGCAGCCAACAGGCCCCCCTCTCTGGAAACACCATATATTTT. Residues: CASSQQAPLSGNTIYF.

The chain links TRBV12-3 or TRBV12-4 to TRBJ2-5; the match to TRBD1 covers 7 bases. This CDR3 contains 14 residues. The V and J ends lost 3 bases and 0 bases, in that order; junction bases with no gene match: 1. The CDR3 DNA reads TGTGCCAGCAGTTTGGGACAGTACCAAGAGACCCAGTACTTC. Amino acids: CASSLGQYQETQYF.

This chain joins TRBV2 and TRBJ2-7; D not resolved. V was clipped by 6 bases and J by 4 bases, with 13 bases between them. CDR1 SNHLY and CDR2 FYNNEI come from the germline V gene. The CDR3 consists of 13 residues. The CDR3 region has the DNA TGTGCCAGCAGCCCCCCTGGAGCTTACGAGCAGTACTTC. This encodes CASSPPGAYEQYF. The whole variable domain, filled in from reference TRBV2 and TRBJ2-7, reads EPEVTQTPSHQVTQMGQEVILRCVPISNHLYFYWYRQILGQKVEFLVSFYNNEISEKSEIFDDQFSVERPDGSNFTLKIRSTKLEDSAMYFCASSPPGAYEQYFGPGTRLTVT.

The chain links TRBV12-3 or TRBV12-4 to TRBJ1-3, with 7 bases aligning to TRBD1. V lost 6 bases and J lost 0; bases outside the gene matches: 5. The CDR3 has 15 amino acids. The CDR3 DNA is TGTGCCAGCAGCAGACAGGGAGGCTCTGGAAACACCATATATTTT. As protein: CASSRQGGSGNTIYF.

This clonotype was counted a single time. The CDR3 coding sequence is TGTGCCAGCAGCGCGACAGGGGGCGCGAATCAGCCCCAGCATTTT. This sequence encodes CASSATGGANQPQHF. The V call is TRBV7-3, the J call TRBJ1-5, with TRBD1 identical over 10 bases. Germline V lookup: CDR1 SGHTA, CDR2 FQGTGA. The V and J ends lost 5 bases and 4 bases, in that order; junction bases with no gene match: 5. The length of the CDR3 is 15 residues.

The V and J genes are TRBV28 and TRBJ1-1; no clear D gene. V was cut by 6 bases and J by 10 bases, with 9 bases left in between. The CDR3 has 10 residues. Looked up from germline, CDR1 is MDHEN and CDR2 is SYDVKM. The CDR3 DNA is TGTGCCAGCAGAAGGGTTACAGCTTTCTTT. Translating gives CASRRVTAFF.

The count of this clonotype is one. This chain uses TRBV18 with TRBJ2-3; 8 nucleotides agree with TRBD1. With 3 bases clipped from V and 2 bases from J, the junction kept 7 bases outside the gene matches. This CDR3 comprises 16 residues. Germline CDR1 KGHSH, CDR2 LQKENI. The CDR3 nucleotides are TGTGCCAGCTCACCCGACAGGGACAGGTCCACAGATACGCAGTATTTT. Translation gives CASSPDRDRSTDTQYF.